Frequency places the clone carrying this TCR beta chain as medium-sized (0.01 to 0.1%). No antigen is known for it. This specimen comes from a study of T cell clusters in autoimmune cytopenias. Study results and caveats: Primary autoimmune cytopenia patients seemingly lacked the physiological T cell clusters found in healthy donors.

Multiplex touch-down PCR amplified TRB using TRB-A and TRB-B pools in one tube. With the multiplex PCR reads reprocessed, TCRdb shows one record per CDR3 protein and no DNA. The sample yields a few thousand distinct CDR3 sequences, of which the top ten take up around 15%. TRB amplification used roughly 250 ng of peripheral blood genomic DNA. The V gene's germline CDR1 is SGHVS and CDR2 FNYEAQ. This CDR3 contains 15 residues. These data were also reused for a study on T cell repertoires in aging, cancer and after chemotherapy. This second report adds: Clear clonal overlap appeared across healthy donor samples taken over several months to years. Age-matched healthy donors had significantly more diverse, less clonal blood TCR repertoires than untreated cancer patients.

The chain is built from TRBV7-6 and TRBJ2-1; as DNA is missing, the TRBD2 call by TCRdb cannot be tested. The specimen sequenced was peripheral blood. This TCR came from a human donor in good health. The CDR3 region is CASSRAGGPGNEQFF.